Below are 6 T cell receptor beta chains sequenced from a single sample in a study of cytomegalovirus exposure and HLA in healthy donors. Clones were sequenced by immunoSEQ multiplex PCR, and TCRdb holds only the in-frame ones, with some missing. The table lists under 200,000 clones, about 80% of them singletons. Sequencing was carried out using PBMCs. All receptors derive from a man aged 18 to 30 in good health and CMV-seropositive.

The gene calls are TRBV7-9 and TRBJ2-7; possible D gene TRBD1, 5 bases. The length of the CDR3 is 17 residues. Trimming cost V 0 bases and J 0 bases, with 15 bases left between them. Germline V CDR1 and CDR2: SEHNR, FQNEAQ (reference sequence). The CDR3 region is CASSLAPPRQGSYEQYF. In nucleotides, the CDR3 is TGTGCCAGCAGCTTAGCGCCTCCGCGTCAGGGCTCCTACGAGCAGTACTTC.

V usage is TRBV5-6 and J usage is TRBJ2-7; tentative D call: TRBD1 (7 bases). The CDR3 is 14 residues long. Germline V gene lookup returns CDR1 SGHDT and CDR2 YYEEEE. The V gene lost 0 bases and the J gene lost 5 bases, with 12 bases spanning the gap. The CDR3 bases are TGTGCCAGCAGCTTGGTGACAGGGAGGCACGAGCAGTACTTC. Translated, it gives CASSLVTGRHEQYF.

The sample holds one count of this clone. The genes are TRBV28 and TRBJ2-7; TRBD2 agrees at 11 bases. The V and J ends lost 5 bases and 7 bases, in that order; junction bases with no gene match: 7. This CDR3 is built from 14 residues. Germline loops: CDR1 MDHEN, CDR2 SYDVKM. For the CDR3, the DNA is TGTGCCAGCAGTCGCACTAGCGGGGGTGGTGAGCAGTACTTC. It is translated as CASSRTSGGGEQYF.

The count of this clone is one. The chain has TRBV7-2 and TRBJ2-5, with 14 bases that match TRBD2. The CDR3 spans 16 residues. Germline CDR1 and CDR2: SGHTA and FQGNSA. Losses at the gene ends were 5 bases for V and 3 bases for J; bases not matched to a gene: 5. The DNA of the CDR3 is TGTGCCAGCAGCAGGGGGGGACTAGCGGGAGAAGAGACCCAGTACTTC. It encodes CASSRGGLAGEETQYF.

The genes are TRBV2 and TRBJ2-2, with a weak D call TRBD2 (6 bases). The CDR3 runs 17 residues. The germline gives CDR1 SNHLY, CDR2 FYNNEI. The V gene lost 6 bases and the J gene lost 2 bases, with 19 bases spanning the gap. CDR3 region: CASSPRGSPLNTGELFF. The DNA of the CDR3 is TGTGCCAGCAGCCCCCGGGGGTCTCCCCTAAACACCGGGGAGCTGTTTTTT.

The chain uses TRBV10-3 and TRBJ1-5, with D possibly matching TRBD1 (5 bases). Trimming stripped 6 bases from V and 5 bases from J, with 11 bases between. This CDR3 is 13 amino acids long. Germline values: CDR1 ENHRY, CDR2 SYGVKD. In DNA form, the CDR3 reads TGTGCCATCAGGACCAGGGCAGATCAGCCCCAGCATTTT. This gives the protein CAIRTRADQPQHF.